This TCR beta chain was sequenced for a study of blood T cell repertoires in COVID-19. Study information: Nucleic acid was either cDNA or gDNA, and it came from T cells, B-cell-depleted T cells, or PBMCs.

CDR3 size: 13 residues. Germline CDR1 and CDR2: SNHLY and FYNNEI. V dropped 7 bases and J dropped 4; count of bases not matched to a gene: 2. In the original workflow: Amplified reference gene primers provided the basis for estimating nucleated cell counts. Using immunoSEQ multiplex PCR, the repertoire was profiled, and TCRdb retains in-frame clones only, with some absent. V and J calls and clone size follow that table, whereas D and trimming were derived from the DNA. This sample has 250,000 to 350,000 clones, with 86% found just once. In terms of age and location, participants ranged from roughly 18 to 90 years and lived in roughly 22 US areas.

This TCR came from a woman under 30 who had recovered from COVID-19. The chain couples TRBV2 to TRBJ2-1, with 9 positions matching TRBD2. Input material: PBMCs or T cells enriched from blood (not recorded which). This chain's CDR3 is CASTSGTYNEQFF. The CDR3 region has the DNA TGTGCCAGCACTAGCGGGACATACAATGAGCAGTTCTTC.